This T cell receptor (beta chain) was sequenced for a study of blood T cell repertoires in COVID-19. At the level of the study: Spain, Italy and the United States supplied samples that represented acute and convalescent COVID-19. Sample material is recorded as cDNA or gDNA derived from T cells, B-cell-depleted T cells, or PBMCs.

In the authors' methods: How many nucleated cells were present was estimated from reference gene primer amplification. Profiled with immunoSEQ multiplex PCR; TCRdb holds only in-frame clones, not every one. V, J and clone size are taken as reported in that table, and D and trimming were inferred from the DNA itself. This repertoire shows approximately 120,000 clones, roughly 82% found once; its top ten account for approximately 5.3%. The sequencing input was peripheral blood. The source of this sequence is a human donor in a cohort sampled during active COVID-19.

The CDR3 DNA sequence: TGTGCCACCAGCAGAGGACAGGCCAACTTCTACAATGAGCAGTTCTTC. This translates into CATSRGQANFYNEQFF. The chain recombines TRBV15 with TRBJ2-1; TRBD1 is a possible D gene (6 bases). V was cut by 1 base and J by 3 bases, with 13 bases left in between. Germline CDR1 and CDR2: LNHNV and YYDKDF (reference sequence). CDR3 length equals 16 residues.